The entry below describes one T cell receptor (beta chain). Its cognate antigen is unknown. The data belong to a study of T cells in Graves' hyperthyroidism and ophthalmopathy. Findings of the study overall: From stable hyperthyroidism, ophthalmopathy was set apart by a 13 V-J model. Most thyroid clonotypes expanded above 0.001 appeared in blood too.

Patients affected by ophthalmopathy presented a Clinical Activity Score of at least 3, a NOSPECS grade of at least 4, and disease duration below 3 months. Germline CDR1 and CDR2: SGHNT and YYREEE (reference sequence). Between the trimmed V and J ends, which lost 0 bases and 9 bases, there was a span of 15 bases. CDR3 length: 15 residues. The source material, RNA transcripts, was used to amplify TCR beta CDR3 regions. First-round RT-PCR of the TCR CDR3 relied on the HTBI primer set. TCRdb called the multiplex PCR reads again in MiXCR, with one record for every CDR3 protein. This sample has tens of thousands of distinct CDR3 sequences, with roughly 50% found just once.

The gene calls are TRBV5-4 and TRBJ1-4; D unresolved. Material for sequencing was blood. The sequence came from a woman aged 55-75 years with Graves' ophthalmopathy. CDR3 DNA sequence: TGTGCCAGCAGCTTGGAGGGAGGGAGGACGAAAAAACTGTTTTTT. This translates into CASSLEGGRTKKLFF.